This record covers a single TCR beta chain. The antigen remains undetermined. Treatment noted: approximately 10-day PBMC culture with coronavirus spike peptide pools or control peptides (ViraFEST assay). This entry is derived from a study of vaccination and CD4 T cells after COVID-19. Cultured CD4+ T-cell DNA underwent Oncomine TCR Beta short-read sequencing. MiXCR, run by TCRdb on the PCR reads, gives a single entry per CDR3 protein. The profile shows 9,500 to 10,000 distinct CDR3 sequences, around 49% of them singletons. This CDR3 has 14 amino acids. The V segment lost 4 bases and the J segment 6 bases; nucleotides outside the gene matches: 6. The V gene's germline CDR1 is SNHLY and CDR2 FYNNEI.

The sample consisted of CD4+ T cells from blood, cultured in vitro. This rearrangement joins TRBV2 to TRBJ2-3; 8 bases line up with TRBD1. The receptor's source is a human donor who had recovered from COVID-19. CDR3 residues: CASSGRTGRDTQYF. DNA of the CDR3: TGTGCCAGCAGTGGAAGGACAGGGAGGGATACGCAGTATTTT.